The next 11 T cell receptor beta chains were all read from a single sample in a study of regulatory T cells in long-lasting Graves disease (dated by TCRdb to the early 2020s). Library creation used multiplex PCR. The data were produced on an Illumina HiSeq 4000. iRepertoire HTBI primers and Arm-PCR amplification of CDR3 regions were used to construct TCR beta libraries. The public reads were reprocessed in TCRdb via fastp at Q25 and MiXCR, keeping in-frame beta chains. Records with the same CDR3 protein are collapsed into one entry carrying the most frequent genes and DNA. The sample records about 430,000 distinct CDR3 sequences, over 14% of which are singletons. Over 7% of the sample rests with the top ten. The intended sense of this specimen's time point label: newly diagnosed GD, antithyroid drugs for less than 3 months. For both TCR sequencing and RNA sequencing, RNA was extracted from PBMCs using TRIzol.

The same sample was also used in a study of T cells in Graves' hyperthyroidism and ophthalmopathy.

Material: peripheral blood mononuclear cells (PBMCs), obtained at new diagnosis, from a patient treated with antithyroid drugs. These receptors originate from a woman in her thirties or forties with Graves disease. Donor details come from another sample of the same person, matched by shared clones.

This clonotype was found a few times. The chain is built from TRBV27 and TRBJ1-1, with D unclear. V lost 3 bases and J lost 0, with 8 bases in between. CDR3 size: 14 residues. Germline CDR1 reads MNHEY; CDR2 reads SMNVEV (reference sequence). The CDR3 DNA reads TGTGCCAGCAGTTTTCGACAACTGAACACTGAAGCTTTCTTT. This sequence encodes CASSFRQLNTEAFF.

This clonotype was seen at least ten times. The genes are TRBV6-1 and TRBJ2-7; D uncertain. The CDR3 sequence is 15 residues long. V was clipped by 5 bases and J by 1 base, with 15 bases between them. Germline V CDR1 and CDR2: MNHNS, SASEGT. CDR3 sequence reads: CASSPTVSSSYEQYF. CDR3 DNA sequence: TGTGCCAGCAGTCCAACGGTTTCTTCGTCCTACGAGCAGTACTTC.

This clonotype occurred many times. The chain uses TRBV9 and TRBJ2-1, with 10 bases that match TRBD1. CDR1 SGDLS and CDR2 YYNGEE come from the germline V gene. The CDR3 loop spans 15 amino acids. Trimming took 4 bases from V and 9 from J; bases not matched to a gene: 10. The CDR3 is CASSPTGQGTGEQFF. CDR3 DNA sequence: TGTGCCAGCAGCCCCACGGGACAGGGGACGGGTGAGCAGTTCTTC.

There are many counts of this clonotype. This chain links TRBV19 with TRBJ2-5; weak D call: TRBD1 (5 bases). The germline CDR1 and CDR2 sequences are LNHDA and SQIVND (reference sequence). The CDR3 sequence is 15 residues long. Trimming cost V 0 bases and J 5 bases, with 13 bases left between them. DNA for the CDR3: TGTGCCAGTAGTATAGATCTAAAGGCAGGGGAGACCCAGTACTTC. Residues: CASSIDLKAGETQYF.

The sample holds many counts of this clonotype. CDR3 nucleotides: TGCGCCAGCAGCTTGGAGAGAGATACGCAGTATTTT. This encodes CASSLERDTQYF. The chain combines TRBV5-1 with TRBJ2-3; D is unresolved. This CDR3 is 12 amino acids long. Germline V lookup: CDR1 SGHRS, CDR2 YFSETQ. With 0 bases removed from V and 5 bases from J, the gap between germline ends came to 4 bases.

The V gene is TRBV19, the J gene TRBJ1-5, with 7 bases matching TRBD1. V shed 1 base, J shed 1 base, and the junction held 19 bases outside the gene matches. The germline gives CDR1 LNHDA, CDR2 SQIVND (reference sequence). The CDR3 covers 21 residues. DNA for the CDR3: TGTGCCAGTAGTATAGTCGGTCGGGCCGCCGCCGGCAGGGGGAGCAATCAGCCCCAGCATTTT. It encodes CASSIVGRAAAGRGSNQPQHF.

This clonotype was detected a few times. V usage is TRBV15 and J usage is TRBJ2-5; 10 bases match TRBD2. This CDR3 has 14 amino acids. Per the germline V gene, CDR1 is LNHNV and CDR2 is YYDKDF (reference sequence). V lost 3 bases to trimming and J lost 5 bases; unmatched junction nucleotides: 3. In DNA, the CDR3 is TGTGCCACCAGCAGCCTAGCGGGAGACGAGACCCAGTACTTC. This translates into CATSSLAGDETQYF.

Remarks on this clonotype: A far larger clone is a single base away, which makes a read error likely. The CDR3 is CASSILAGVSNEQFF. CDR3 coding DNA: TGTGCCAGCAGTATACTAGCGGGAGTTAGTAATGAGCAGTTCTTC. This rearrangement joins TRBV12-3 or TRBV12-4 to TRBJ2-5; 11 nucleotides match TRBD2. The assigned J gene may be wrong: the sequence end matches TRBJ2-1 better. The CDR3 sequence is 15 residues long.

The rearrangement uses TRBV15 and TRBJ1-5; D is unresolved. The CDR3 spans 17 residues. Trimming cost V 0 bases and J 6 bases, with 18 bases left between them. CDR1 is LNHNV and CDR2 is YYDKDF in the germline V gene (reference sequence). The CDR3 bases are TGTGCCACCAGCAGAGATCCCCCAGGCGTAGAAGTTCAGCCCCAGCATTTT. This sequence encodes CATSRDPPGVEVQPQHF.

V gene TRBV10-3 combines with J gene TRBJ2-3; D not resolved. Trimming removed 8 bases at V and 1 base at J, with 25 bases between. Germline loops: CDR1 ENHRY, CDR2 SYGVKD. The CDR3 consists of 18 residues. Here the CDR3 reads CAIGTPLGAQDGTDTQYF. In DNA form, the CDR3 reads TGTGCCATCGGAACCCCCCTAGGCGCCCAGGACGGCACAGATACGCAGTATTTT.

This clonotype was observed a single time. This may stem from a read error, because a much larger clone lies one nucleotide away. The chain combines TRBV7-2 with TRBJ1-4; the D gene is possibly TRBD1 (5 bases). The V gene lost 1 base and the J gene lost 11 bases, with 17 bases spanning the gap. CDR1 is SGHTA, CDR2 FQGNSA, per germline. This CDR3 has 15 residues. CDR3 in DNA: TGTGCCAGCAGCTTAGACTCGGTGGGGACTGGGAAACTGTTTTTT. This sequence encodes CASSLDSVGTGKLFF.